This TCR beta chain was identified during a study of CD8+ T cells in alopecia areata. The germline gives CDR1 MNHNS, CDR2 SASEGT. V shed 6 bases and J shed 0 bases, with 2 bases lying between them. This CDR3 spans 11 amino acids. With respect to this clone: Antigen: not known.

It was cDNA, reverse transcribed from extracted RNA, that served as the sequencing template. Data came from immunoSEQ multiplex PCR; TCRdb stores just in-frame clones and leaves some out. The repertoire has under 300,000 clones, 60% of them found once; the top ten carry 0.93%. Study observations and caveats: Sequencing of scalp samples also includes resident alphabeta T cells from normal skin.

The treatment: oral pan-JAK inhibitor, 5-10 mg twice daily. The TCR sequence derives from a human donor with alopecia areata. The starting material was CD4+ T cells sorted from blood, obtained at roughly week 52, from a patient treated with tofacitinib. V and J are TRBV6-1 and TRBJ1-1; D gene unclear. The CDR3 loop is CASRLNTEAFF. CDR3 bases: TGTGCCAGCAGGTTGAACACTGAAGCTTTCTTT.